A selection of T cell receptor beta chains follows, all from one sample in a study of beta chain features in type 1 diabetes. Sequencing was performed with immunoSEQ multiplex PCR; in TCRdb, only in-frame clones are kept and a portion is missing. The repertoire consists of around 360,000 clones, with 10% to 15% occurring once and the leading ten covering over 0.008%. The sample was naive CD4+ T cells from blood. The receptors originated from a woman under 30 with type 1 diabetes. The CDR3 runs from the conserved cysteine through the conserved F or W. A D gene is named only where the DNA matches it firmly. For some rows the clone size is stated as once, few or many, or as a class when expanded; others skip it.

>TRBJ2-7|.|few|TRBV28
CASRTRQETYEQYF
TGTGCCAGCAGGACCCGACAGGAAACCTACGAGCAGTACTTC
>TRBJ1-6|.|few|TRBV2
CASKGGINSPLHF
TGTGCCAGCAAAGGCGGAATCAATTCACCCCTCCACTTT
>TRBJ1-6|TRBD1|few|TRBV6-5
CASSYSGQGHSPLHF
TGTGCCAGCAGTTACAGCGGACAGGGTCATTCACCCCTCCACTTT
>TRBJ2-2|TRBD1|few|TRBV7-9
CASTYRGNTGELFF
TGTGCCAGCACCTACAGGGGGAACACCGGGGAGCTGTTTTTT
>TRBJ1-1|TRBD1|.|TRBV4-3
CASSQDRRLNTEAFF
TGCGCCAGCAGCCAGGACAGGCGCTTAAACACTGAAGCTTTCTTT
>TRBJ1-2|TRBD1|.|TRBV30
CAWSRDSYGYTF
TGTGCCTGGAGCCGGGACAGCTATGGCTACACCTTC
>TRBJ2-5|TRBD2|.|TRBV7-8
CASRGPGGETQYF
TGTGCCAGCCGCGGGCCGGGGGGGGAGACCCAGTACTTC
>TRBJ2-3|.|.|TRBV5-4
CASSPTGGTDTQYF
TGTGCCAGCAGCCCAACCGGAGGGACAGATACGCAGTATTTT
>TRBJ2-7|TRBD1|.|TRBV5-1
CASSGIQGTGEQYF
TGCGCCAGCAGCGGGATACAGGGGACGGGGGAGCAGTACTTC
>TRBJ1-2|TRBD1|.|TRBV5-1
CASSTGQGPYGYTF
TGCGCCAGCAGCACGGGACAGGGACCCTATGGCTACACCTTC